What follows is one T cell receptor beta chain and its context. This sample is drawn from a study of blood T cell repertoires in COVID-19. Whole-study context: In each case, the material was cDNA or gDNA derived from T cells, B-cell-depleted T cells, or PBMCs.

Per the authors' pipeline: By means of reference gene primer amplification, nucleated cell counts were estimated. The assay was immunoSEQ multiplex PCR, and TCRdb's table has in-frame clones only and misses some. V, J and clone size are those of that table, while D and trimming were read from the DNA. The data show under 300,000 clones, approximately 86% seen once. Germline loops: CDR1 SGHAT, CDR2 FQNNGV. V lost 7 bases, J lost 4 bases, and 15 bases lay in between. CDR3 length: 14 residues. The rearrangement links TRBV11-2 to TRBJ2-3; D possibly corresponds to TRBD2 (5 bases). The sample comprised peripheral blood. The sequence was collected from a woman in her twenties or thirties with acute or convalescent COVID-19. The CDR3 loop reads CASTPSLASDTQYF. CDR3 bases: TGTGCCAGCACCCCCTCGCTAGCATCAGATACGCAGTATTTT.